Listed here are 20 T cell receptor beta chains from one sample, sequenced in a study of T cells after yellow fever vaccination. Via MiXCR, TCRdb re-called the 5' RACE reads, giving one row per CDR3 protein. The sample includes over 45,000 distinct CDR3 sequences, more than 5.5% of them seen just once. The starting material was CD8+ T cells sorted from PBMCs, obtained on the day of the first yellow fever vaccination. Source of these receptors: a man aged 18-30 years who received the YFV17D yellow fever vaccine.

This clonotype was counted only a few times. J is TRBJ2-7 and V is TRBV21-1. TRBV21-1 counts as a pseudogene. The CDR3 is 14 residues long. CDR3 loop: CASSKRQWCYEQYV. The DNA of the CDR3 is TGTGCCAGCAGCAAAAGGCAGTGGTGCTACGAGCAGTACGTC.

This clonotype was detected ten times or more. V and J are TRBV6-1 and TRBJ2-1; a possible D gene is TRBD1 (5 bases). Germline assignment: CDR1 MNHNS and CDR2 SASEGT. With 7 bases removed from V and 7 bases from J, the gap between germline ends came to 17 bases. This CDR3 comprises 14 residues. The CDR3 region has the DNA TGTGCCAGCACCCAGGGTCTCCCCTCAAATGAGCAGTTCTTC. It specifies CASTQGLPSNEQFF.

There are many counts of this clonotype. J is TRBJ2-5 and V is TRBV7-2, with D unresolved. The germline V gene encodes CDR1 SGHTA and CDR2 FQGNSA. CDR3 length equals 13 residues. Trimming pared 3 bases from V and 4 bases from J, leaving 9 bases between. This chain's CDR3 is CASSLAAPETQYF. The CDR3 DNA reads TGTGCCAGCAGCTTGGCCGCCCCAGAGACCCAGTACTTC.

V is TRBV5-1 and J is TRBJ1-2, with 7 bases that match TRBD1. CDR3 length: 14 residues. With 3 bases clipped from V and 4 bases from J, the junction kept 6 bases outside the gene matches. The germline CDR1 and CDR2 sequences are SGHRS and YFSETQ. CDR3 sequence (DNA): TGCGCCAGCAGCTGGACCCCAGGGGGCTATGGCTACACCTTC. This translates into CASSWTPGGYGYTF.

This clonotype was recorded a few times. This chain joins TRBV15 and TRBJ1-5; the D is unclear. Germline V gene data show CDR1 as LNHNV and CDR2 as YYDKDF (reference sequence). CDR3 length: 14 amino acids. V was shortened by 2 bases and J by 4 bases, with 9 bases between the two germline ends. Here the CDR3 reads CATSRRRENQPQHF. The CDR3 bases are TGTGCCACCAGCAGACGACGGGAGAATCAGCCCCAGCATTTT.

The chain recombines TRBV5-1 with TRBJ2-2; TRBD1 is a possible D gene (5 bases). The CDR3 is made up of 15 amino acids. Germline lookup yields CDR1 SGHRS and CDR2 YFSETQ. V was pared by 2 bases and J by 4 bases, with 12 bases between. The chain's CDR3 is CASSLRQGGTGELFF. The CDR3 DNA reads as TGCGCCAGCAGCTTAAGGCAGGGTGGCACCGGGGAGCTGTTTTTT.

This sequence joins TRBV5-4 and TRBJ2-4; tentative D call: TRBD2 (5 bases). V was pared by 4 bases and J by 0 bases, with 14 bases between. This CDR3 contains 16 residues. Germline lookup yields CDR1 SGHNT and CDR2 YYREEE (reference sequence). The CDR3 DNA reads TGTGCCAGCAGCCCCGGAGACTACTTAGCCAAAAACATTCAGTACTTC. Its protein is CASSPGDYLAKNIQYF.

The sample holds many counts of this clonotype. V and J are TRBV7-4 and TRBJ1-1; 7 nucleotides agree with TRBD1. The CDR3 extends over 17 amino acids. Germline CDR1 is SGHVT and CDR2 is SQSDAQ. The V and J ends lost 5 bases and 0 bases, in that order; junction bases with no gene match: 12. The CDR3 DNA sequence: TGTGCCAGCAGCCCAGCGGCTCGCAGGGGGATGAACACTGAAGCTTTCTTT. This encodes CASSPAARRGMNTEAFF. Full variable domain (missing parts from reference TRBV7-4 and TRBJ1-1): GAGVSQSPRYKVAKRGRDVALRCDSISGHVTLYWYRQTLGQGSEVLTYSQSDAQRDKSGRPSGRFSAERPERSVSTLKIQRTEQGDSAVYLCASSPAARRGMNTEAFFGQGTRLTVV.

The chain employs TRBV12-3 or TRBV12-4 and TRBJ2-7; D perhaps matches TRBD1 (5 bases). The V end was cut by 3 bases, the J end by 8 bases, with 8 bases between. CDR3 size: 11 residues. As DNA, the CDR3 is TGTGCCAGCAGTTTCTCAGGGAAGCAGTACTTC. Its protein product is CASSFSGKQYF.

This clonotype was seen ten or more times. The V call is TRBV9, the J call TRBJ2-5, with D possibly being TRBD1 or TRBD2 (5 bases each). V was pared by 0 bases and J by 1 base, with 10 bases between. The CDR3 loop spans 15 amino acids. CDR1 is SGDLS, CDR2 YYNGEE, per germline. The chain's CDR3 is CASSVVGRSQETQYF. The CDR3 DNA follows: TGTGCCAGCAGCGTAGTGGGACGCAGCCAAGAGACCCAGTACTTC.

This clonotype was observed a few times. The rearrangement links TRBV7-6 to TRBJ2-2, with a possible D match to TRBD2 (5 bases). There are 15 residues in the CDR3. CDR1 is SGHVS and CDR2 is FNYEAQ in the germline V gene. The ends were cut back, 5 bases at V and 3 bases at J, with 13 bases in the middle. Here the CDR3 reads CASSRGIDYTGELFF. The DNA for the CDR3 is TGTGCCAGCAGCCGAGGGATAGATTACACCGGGGAGCTGTTTTTT.

This clonotype was seen ten or more times. V usage is TRBV4-3 and J usage is TRBJ2-5; 7 bases are shared with TRBD1. The V gene end was trimmed by 1 base and the J gene end by 4 bases; junction bases not matched to a gene: 9. Germline V gene lookup returns CDR1 LGHNA and CDR2 YSLEER. There are 16 residues in the CDR3. The CDR3 loop is CASSQAEGGWVETQYF. CDR3 sequence (DNA): TGCGCCAGCAGCCAAGCGGAAGGGGGCTGGGTAGAGACCCAGTACTTC.

The chain combines TRBV27 with TRBJ1-6, with 7 bases lining up with TRBD1. The CDR3 is 16 residues long. From germline, CDR1 is MNHEY and CDR2 SMNVEV (reference sequence). Losses at the gene ends were 6 bases for V and 1 base for J; bases not matched to a gene: 6. CDR3 amino acids: CASRRQGGSYNSPLHF. CDR3 coding DNA: TGTGCCAGCAGGCGACAGGGCGGGTCCTATAATTCACCCCTCCACTTT.

As concerns this clonotype: This could be a read error, since a much larger clone is one nucleotide away. The chain couples TRBV4-1 to TRBJ2-7; D not certain. The CDR3 is 13 residues long. CDR1 and CDR2 (germline): MGHRA, YSYEKL. CDR3: CDSSYSSSYEQYF. The DNA of the CDR3 is TGCGACAGCAGCTACAGCAGCTCCTACGAGCAGTACTTC.

This clonotype was picked up a small number of times. V is TRBV19 and J is TRBJ1-1; no clear D. Trimming took 3 bases from V and 3 from J, leaving 11 bases between them. Looked up from germline, CDR1 is LNHDA and CDR2 is SQIVND (reference sequence). The CDR3 covers 14 residues. CDR3 nucleotides: TGTGCCAGTAGTATGGGATCGATATACACTGAAGCTTTCTTT. Translated: CASSMGSIYTEAFF.

The V call is TRBV12-3 or TRBV12-4, the J call TRBJ1-5; unclear D gene. V lost 6 bases, J lost 0 bases, and 9 bases lay in between. The CDR3 runs to 14 residues. The CDR3 reads CASRAQFSNQPQHF. CDR3 DNA: TGTGCCAGCAGGGCGCAGTTTAGCAATCAGCCCCAGCATTTT.

This clonotype occurred many times. V is TRBV4-1 and J is TRBJ1-1; TRBD1 might be the D (6 bases). The CDR3 consists of 17 residues. V lost 5 bases to trimming and J lost 3 bases, with 22 bases between them. Germline V CDR1 and CDR2: MGHRA, YSYEKL. The CDR3: CASSSRTVAGADTEAFF. The CDR3 nucleotides read TGCGCCAGCAGCTCACGTACCGTAGCAGGGGCGGACACTGAAGCTTTCTTT.

The V call is TRBV4-3, the J call TRBJ1-4; D unresolved. The V end lost 2 bases, the J end lost 2 bases, and 15 bases lay between the germline ends. The germline V gene has CDR1 LGHNA and CDR2 YSLEER. The CDR3 spans 17 residues. DNA for the CDR3: TGCGCCAGCAGCCAACAACCCCGCCTCGCCACTAATGAAAAACTGTTTTTT. Residues: CASSQQPRLATNEKLFF.

This clonotype has a count of ten or more. The rearrangement uses TRBV28 and TRBJ1-6; 7 bases fit TRBD1. The CDR3 contains 17 residues. The V segment lost 6 bases and the J segment 2 bases; nucleotides outside the gene matches: 10. Germline assignment: CDR1 MDHEN and CDR2 SYDVKM. The CDR3 DNA follows: TGTGCCAGCAGGGCAGACAGGGTATCCCCCTATAATTCACCCCTCCACTTT. This codes for CASRADRVSPYNSPLHF.

At least ten counts were recorded for this clonotype. The CDR3 bases are TGTGCCAGCAGCTTTTGGGACAGGGAGCAAGAGACCCAGTACTTC. Translating it yields CASSFWDREQETQYF. V is TRBV7-9 and J is TRBJ2-5, with 9 bases aligning to TRBD1. The V gene end was trimmed by 3 bases and the J gene end by 2 bases; junction bases not matched to a gene: 4. There are 15 residues in the CDR3. Germline lookup yields CDR1 SEHNR and CDR2 FQNEAQ (reference sequence).